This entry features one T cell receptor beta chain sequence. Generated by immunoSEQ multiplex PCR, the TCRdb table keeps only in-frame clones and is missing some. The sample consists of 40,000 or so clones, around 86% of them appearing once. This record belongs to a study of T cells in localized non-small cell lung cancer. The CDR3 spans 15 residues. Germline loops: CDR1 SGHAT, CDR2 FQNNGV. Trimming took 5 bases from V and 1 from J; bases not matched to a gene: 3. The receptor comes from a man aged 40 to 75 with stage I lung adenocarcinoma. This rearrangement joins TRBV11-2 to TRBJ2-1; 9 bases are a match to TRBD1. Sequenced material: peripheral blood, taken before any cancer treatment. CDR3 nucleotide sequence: TGTGCCAGCAGCCGAGACAGGGGGTCCTACAATGAGCAGTTCTTC. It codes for CASSRDRGSYNEQFF.